Following are 17 T cell receptor beta chains from one sample sequenced in a study of blood T cell repertoires in COVID-19. TCRdb's copy holds only in-frame clones and misses some; the assay was immunoSEQ multiplex PCR. The table lists about 87,000 clones, 89% of them singletons, with approximately 5.5% in the top ten. Sequencing was carried out using peripheral blood. The receptors shown here come from a woman of 80 years or more with active COVID-19.

The gene calls are TRBV28 and TRBJ2-1; TRBD2 matches at 12 bases. J was trimmed by 7 bases and V by 6 bases; bases with no gene match: 4. Per germline, CDR1 MDHEN and CDR2 SYDVKM. This CDR3 comprises 14 residues. CDR3 in DNA: TGTGCCAGCAGCCTAGCGGGAGGGAAAAATGAGCAGTTCTTC. The encoded protein is CASSLAGGKNEQFF.

The genes are TRBV3-1 (or the pseudogene TRBV3-2) and TRBJ1-1; tentatively, D is TRBD1 (5 bases). Germline CDR1 reads LGHDT; CDR2 reads YNNKEL (reference sequence). Trimming removed 3 bases from V and 1 base from J, with 12 bases in between. The CDR3 extends over 15 amino acids. The DNA for the CDR3 is TGTGCCAGCAGCCACTCGGCGACAGCGAACACTGAAGCTTTCTTT. It yields the protein CASSHSATANTEAFF.

This clone was detected only once. The chain has TRBV5-1 and TRBJ2-7, with a tentative D call TRBD1 (6 bases). Germline-derived CDR1 and CDR2 are SGHRS and YFSETQ. Trimming cost V 4 bases and J 3 bases, with 17 bases left between them. This CDR3 has 15 amino acids. Here the CDR3 DNA reads TGCGCCAGCAGCCAGGACAGAACTGGCCACTACGAGCAGTACTTC. Protein sequence: CASSQDRTGHYEQYF. The entire variable domain, with the rest obtained from reference TRBV5-1 and TRBJ2-7, is as follows: KAGVTQTPRYLIKTRGQQVTLSCSPISGHRSVSWYQQTPGQGLQFLFEYFSETQRNKGNFPGRFSGRQFSNSRSEMNVSTLELGDSALYLCASSQDRTGHYEQYFGPGTRLTVT.

This chain joins TRBV16 and TRBJ1-1, with 7 positions matching TRBD1. The V and J ends lost 0 bases and 1 base, in that order; junction bases with no gene match: 2. The CDR3 is 15 residues long. Germline values: CDR1 KGHSY, CDR2 FQNENV. The CDR3 loop reads CASSQSRTGNTEAFF. The CDR3 bases are TGTGCCAGCAGCCAATCCCGGACAGGGAACACTGAAGCTTTCTTT.

This clone was detected only a few times. The V gene is TRBV11-1, the J gene TRBJ2-7, with 13 bases identical to TRBD2. The CDR3 runs 16 residues. Germline loops: CDR1 SGHAT, CDR2 FQDESV (reference sequence). V dropped 4 bases and J dropped 3; count of bases not matched to a gene: 6. CDR3 in DNA: TGTGCCAGCAGCTCGGGACTAGCGGGATCTCACTACGAGCAGTACTTC. It codes for CASSSGLAGSHYEQYF.

This clone was recorded only once. The chain carries TRBV4-3 and TRBJ2-7; tentatively, D is TRBD2 (5 bases). Per the germline V gene, CDR1 is LGHNA and CDR2 is YSLEER. This CDR3 region has 14 residues. Trimming removed 6 bases at V and 2 bases at J, with 14 bases between. The CDR3 is CASSQIRGPYEQYF. The CDR3, as DNA: TGCGCCAGCAGTCAGATCCGGGGTCCCTACGAGCAGTACTTC.

The J gene is TRBJ2-5, the V gene TRBV19, with 10 bases lining up with TRBD1. Trimming at V came to 6 bases and at J to 3 bases, leaving 4 bases not matched to a gene. This CDR3 is built from 14 residues. CDR1 and CDR2 from the germline V gene are LNHDA and SQIVND (reference sequence). The DNA of the CDR3 is TGTGCCAGTAGGCCTGGGACAGGGGAAGAGACCCAGTACTTC. Protein sequence: CASRPGTGEETQYF.

The chain employs TRBV29-1 and TRBJ2-1, with D perhaps matching TRBD2 (5 bases). The CDR3 runs 15 residues. V was shortened by 4 bases and J by 4 bases, with 17 bases between the two germline ends. In germline, CDR1 is SQVTM, CDR2 ANQGSEA. CDR3: CSVAHGLSYYNEQFF. The CDR3 nucleotides read TGCAGCGTTGCACACGGACTCTCATATTACAATGAGCAGTTCTTC.

The V gene is TRBV5-1, the J gene TRBJ2-7; D may be TRBD1 (6 bases). The V and J ends lost 4 bases and 3 bases respectively, with 17 bases between them. Germline V gene sequence: CDR1 SGHRS, CDR2 YFSETQ. The CDR3 totals 15 residues. As DNA, the CDR3 is TGCGCCAGCAGCCATGAACCGACCAGGGGCTACGAGCAGTACTTC. It specifies CASSHEPTRGYEQYF.

The rearrangement joins TRBV28 to TRBJ2-2; tentatively, D is TRBD2 (6 bases). In germline, CDR1 is MDHEN, CDR2 SYDVKM. V lost 4 bases and J lost 2, with 8 bases in between. This CDR3 contains 14 residues. The CDR3 region is CASSWAGNTGELFF. The CDR3 nucleotides are TGTGCCAGCAGTTGGGCGGGAAACACCGGGGAGCTGTTTTTT.

The chain recombines TRBV19 with TRBJ2-1; 8 bases line up with TRBD2. The junction had 3 bases not matched to a gene; V was cut back by 4 bases and J by 1 base. CDR3 length equals 15 residues. From germline, CDR1 is LNHDA and CDR2 SQIVND (reference sequence). The CDR3: CASSTPSGSYNEQFF. CDR3 coding DNA: TGTGCCAGTAGTACCCCTAGCGGGTCCTACAATGAGCAGTTCTTC.

The chain links TRBV10-3 to TRBJ2-3; 8 bases match TRBD2. J was trimmed by 2 bases and V by 5 bases; bases with no gene match: 6. The germline V gene encodes CDR1 ENHRY and CDR2 SYGVKD. This CDR3 is 15 amino acids long. CDR3 nucleotides: TGTGCCATCAGTAAACGGGAGGGAAACACAGATACGCAGTATTTT. Its protein is CAISKREGNTDTQYF.

The CDR3 region is CASRRRRETQYF. The CDR3, as DNA: TGTGCCAGCAGGAGGCGACGCGAGACCCAGTACTTC. The V call is TRBV12-3 or TRBV12-4, the J call TRBJ2-5; D call uncertain. The V end lost 6 bases, the J end lost 5 bases, and 10 bases lay between the germline ends. This CDR3 is built from 12 residues.

This clone was seen a single time. The chain employs TRBV7-2 and TRBJ2-5; 10 bases line up with TRBD2. This CDR3 has 17 amino acids. Looked up from germline, CDR1 is SGHTA and CDR2 is FQGNSA. J gave up 5 bases and V 2 bases, and 11 bases lay outside the gene matches. The CDR3 region is CASSLQGVLAGVETQYF. CDR3 nucleotides: TGTGCCAGCAGCTTACAAGGGGTCCTAGCGGGAGTCGAGACCCAGTACTTC.

J is TRBJ2-2 and V is TRBV14, with 8 bases identical to TRBD2. Germline CDR1 SGHDN, CDR2 FVKESK. The length of the CDR3 is 14 residues. With V trimmed by 1 base and J by 15 bases, 10 bases remained unmatched. CDR3: CASSQALAGTEVFF. The CDR3 region has the DNA TGTGCCAGCAGCCAAGCCCTAGCGGGCACAGAGGTGTTTTTT. Using reference TRBV14 and TRBJ2-2 for the parts outside the CDR3, the full variable domain is EAGVTQFPSHSVIEKGQTVTLRCDPISGHDNLYWYRRVMGKEIKFLLHFVKESKQDESGMPNNRFLAERTGGTYSTLKVQPAELEDSGVYFCASSQALAGTEVFFGEGSRLTVL.

The gene calls are TRBV7-9 and TRBJ1-1, with a weak D call TRBD1 (5 bases). Germline V CDR1 and CDR2: SEHNR, FQNEAQ (reference sequence). Trimming stripped 5 bases from V and 0 bases from J, with 13 bases between. The CDR3 runs to 15 residues. DNA for the CDR3: TGTGCCAGCAGCCGACCCAGGGCCATGAACACTGAAGCTTTCTTT. Translated, it gives CASSRPRAMNTEAFF.

This clone appeared once. J is TRBJ2-7 and V is TRBV7-2, with no clear D. Deletions cut 2 bases from V and 3 bases from J, with 2 bases between. Germline lookup yields CDR1 SGHTA and CDR2 FQGNSA. The CDR3 consists of 11 residues. Here the CDR3 DNA reads TGTGCCAGCAGCTTACACTACGAGCAGTACTTC. It encodes CASSLHYEQYF.